The rows below give T cell receptor beta chains drawn from one sample of a study of Ad26.COV2.S vaccination and SARS-CoV-2 variants. TCRdb's copy holds only in-frame clones and misses some; the assay was immunoSEQ multiplex PCR. The sample carries hundreds of thousands of clones, roughly 90% recorded once. The sequencing here drew on peripheral blood, taken in a trial of Ad26.COV2.S vaccine versus placebo. Receptors were obtained from a person between 18 and 60 years old who received the Ad26.COV2.S COVID-19 vaccine or a placebo. CDR3s include the opening cysteine and the closing phenylalanine or tryptophan. D genes are given only for firm matches. Clone size is shown for a subset of rows, as once, few, many or a class of expanded clone.

V gene: TRBV29-1
J gene: TRBJ2-5
clone size: NA
D gene: NA
CDR3 DNA: TGCAGCGTGAACCGGGACCCAACCCAAGAGACCCAGTACTTC
CDR3 protein: CSVNRDPTQETQYF

V gene: TRBV3-1/TRBV3-2
J gene: TRBJ2-7
clone size: NA
D gene: TRBD2
CDR3 DNA: TGTGCCAGCAGCCAAGATGCACTAGCGGCCACGTACTTC
CDR3 protein: CASSQDALAATYF

V gene: TRBV4-3
J gene: TRBJ2-5
clone size: NA
D gene: NA
CDR3 DNA: TGCGCCAGCAGCCAAGAAGGGTTAGGGGAGACCCAGTACTTC
CDR3 protein: CASSQEGLGETQYF

V gene: TRBV15
J gene: TRBJ1-4
clone size: NA
D gene: TRBD1
CDR3 DNA: TGTGCCACCAGCATCAGGGGGCGAGGTGAAAAACTGTTTTTT
CDR3 protein: CATSIRGRGEKLFF

V gene: TRBV2
J gene: TRBJ1-1
clone size: NA
D gene: NA
CDR3 DNA: TGTGCCAGCAAAAACTCGGTCGGGGACACTGAAGCTTTCTTT
CDR3 protein: CASKNSVGDTEAFF

V gene: TRBV12-3/TRBV12-4
J gene: TRBJ2-1
clone size: NA
D gene: NA
CDR3 DNA: TGTGCCAGCAGTTCTGCGCGGGTGAATGAGCAGTTCTTC
CDR3 protein: CASSSARVNEQFF

V gene: TRBV7-9
J gene: TRBJ2-7
clone size: NA
D gene: NA
CDR3 DNA: TGTGCCAGCAGCTTATGGGGAGAGCGATCAGGCTACGAGCAGTACTTC
CDR3 protein: CASSLWGERSGYEQYF

V gene: TRBV19
J gene: TRBJ2-3
clone size: NA
D gene: NA
CDR3 DNA: TGTGCCAGTAGTATAGGGGGAGCCCGCACAGATACGCAGTATTTT
CDR3 protein: CASSIGGARTDTQYF

V gene: TRBV4-2
J gene: TRBJ2-5
clone size: NA
D gene: NA
CDR3 DNA: TGTGCCAGCAGCCAAGACAAAGGGCAGGGGGGACGAGAGACCCAGTACTTC
CDR3 protein: CASSQDKGQGGRETQYF

V gene: TRBV6-2/TRBV6-3
J gene: TRBJ1-6
clone size: NA
D gene: TRBD1
CDR3 DNA: TGTGCCAGCAGCCGTCCCGGGACAGGGGTGGATATAAATTCACCCCTCCACTTT
CDR3 protein: CASSRPGTGVDINSPLHF

V gene: TRBV28
J gene: TRBJ2-1
clone size: once
D gene: TRBD2
CDR3 DNA: TGTGCCAGCAGTTTCCACTCTCTAGCGGGAGGCAATGAGCAGTTCTTC
CDR3 protein: CASSFHSLAGGNEQFF

V gene: TRBV6-5
J gene: TRBJ1-6
clone size: NA
D gene: TRBD1
CDR3 DNA: TGTGCCAGCAGCCCGACCGGGACAGGGAAACCCCTCCACTTT
CDR3 protein: CASSPTGTGKPLHF

V gene: TRBV27
J gene: TRBJ2-1
clone size: once
D gene: NA
CDR3 DNA: TGTGCCAGCAGTTTCGTAGGACAGTACAATGAGCAGTTCTTC
CDR3 protein: CASSFVGQYNEQFF

V gene: TRBV29-1
J gene: TRBJ2-1
clone size: once
D gene: NA
CDR3 DNA: TGCAGCGTTGAAGACCCACAGGGATACAATGAGCAGTTCTTC
CDR3 protein: CSVEDPQGYNEQFF

V gene: TRBV27
J gene: TRBJ1-3
clone size: NA
D gene: TRBD1
CDR3 DNA: TGTGCCAGCAGTTTAGCAGGGGGTGGAAACACCATATATTTT
CDR3 protein: CASSLAGGGNTIYF

V gene: TRBV5-4
J gene: TRBJ2-3
clone size: NA
D gene: TRBD2
CDR3 DNA: TGTGCCAGCAGCTTGACTAGCGGCGGGCATACGCAGTATTTT
CDR3 protein: CASSLTSGGHTQYF

V gene: TRBV5-1
J gene: TRBJ1-2
clone size: NA
D gene: NA
CDR3 DNA: TGCGCCAGCAGCTTGGAGTGGGGTGACTATGGCTACACCTTC
CDR3 protein: CASSLEWGDYGYTF

V gene: TRBV7-9
J gene: TRBJ1-2
clone size: NA
D gene: NA
CDR3 DNA: TGTGCCAGCAGCACACCAGGGGCCAGCTATGGCTACACCTTC
CDR3 protein: CASSTPGASYGYTF

V gene: TRBV20-1
J gene: TRBJ2-7
clone size: NA
D gene: NA
CDR3 DNA: TGCAGTGCTAGTGCCAGCCACGAGCAGTACTTC
CDR3 protein: CSASASHEQYF

V gene: TRBV5-5
J gene: TRBJ2-7
clone size: NA
D gene: TRBD2
CDR3 DNA: TGTGCCAGCAGCTTTTTGAGCGGGAGACTCTACGAGCAGTACTTC
CDR3 protein: CASSFLSGRLYEQYF

V gene: TRBV2
J gene: TRBJ1-4
clone size: NA
D gene: NA
CDR3 DNA: TGTGCCAGCATAAGTCCCCTCCTTAATGAAAAACTGTTTTTT
CDR3 protein: CASISPLLNEKLFF

V gene: TRBV5-6
J gene: TRBJ2-5
clone size: NA
D gene: NA
CDR3 DNA: TGTGCCAGCAGCTTTTGGGGCGGGGAGACCCAGTACTTC
CDR3 protein: CASSFWGGETQYF

V gene: TRBV7-9
J gene: TRBJ2-2
clone size: NA
D gene: NA
CDR3 DNA: TGTGCCAGCAGCTTATCCCTCGCGCCCAGGAACACCGGGGAGCTGTTTTTT
CDR3 protein: CASSLSLAPRNTGELFF

V gene: TRBV18
J gene: TRBJ1-1
clone size: NA
D gene: NA
CDR3 DNA: TGTGCCAGCTCCAACGGGGGACTGAACACTGAAGCTTTCTTT
CDR3 protein: CASSNGGLNTEAFF

V gene: TRBV18
J gene: TRBJ2-5
clone size: NA
D gene: NA
CDR3 DNA: TGTGCCAGCTCACCACGGGTCCAAGAGACCCAGTACTTC
CDR3 protein: CASSPRVQETQYF

V gene: TRBV27
J gene: TRBJ1-2
clone size: NA
D gene: NA
CDR3 DNA: TGTGCCAGCAGTTTAAAGGGCCGTGGCTACACCTTC
CDR3 protein: CASSLKGRGYTF

V gene: TRBV4-2
J gene: TRBJ2-1
clone size: NA
D gene: TRBD2
CDR3 DNA: TGTGCCAGCAGCCAAGGGGCAGAAGCGGGGGGGTACAATGAGCAGTTCTTC
CDR3 protein: CASSQGAEAGGYNEQFF

V gene: TRBV29-1
J gene: TRBJ1-2
clone size: NA
D gene: NA
CDR3 DNA: TGCAGCGTTGTATCCAGCCTTAACTATGGCTACACCTTC
CDR3 protein: CSVVSSLNYGYTF

V gene: TRBV3-1/TRBV3-2
J gene: TRBJ2-3
clone size: once
D gene: NA
CDR3 DNA: TGTGCCAGCAGCCAAGGTCGATCGGGCACAGATACGCAGTATTTT
CDR3 protein: CASSQGRSGTDTQYF

V gene: TRBV6-1
J gene: TRBJ1-1
clone size: few
D gene: NA
CDR3 DNA: TGTGCCAGCAGTGAATTCTTGGCAGGTTGGGAGAACACTGAAGCTTTCTTT
CDR3 protein: CASSEFLAGWENTEAFF

V gene: TRBV9
J gene: TRBJ2-7
clone size: NA
D gene: NA
CDR3 DNA: TGTGCCAGCAGCGTAGGTCAGGGGACCTACGAGCAGTACTTC
CDR3 protein: CASSVGQGTYEQYF

V gene: TRBV27
J gene: TRBJ1-6
clone size: NA
D gene: TRBD1
CDR3 DNA: TGTGCCAGCAGTACCGGGACAGGGCTCCCACCCCTCCACTTT
CDR3 protein: CASSTGTGLPPLHF

V gene: TRBV7-9
J gene: TRBJ2-7
clone size: NA
D gene: TRBD2
CDR3 DNA: TGTGCCAGCAGCTTGGGGTATAGCGGGAGGGCCAGAGAGCAGTACTTC
CDR3 protein: CASSLGYSGRAREQYF

V gene: TRBV6-5
J gene: TRBJ2-1
clone size: NA
D gene: NA
CDR3 DNA: TGTGCCAGCAGGCCCGCCCTAGTCCCCAATGAGCAGTTCTTC
CDR3 protein: CASRPALVPNEQFF

V gene: TRBV12-3/TRBV12-4
J gene: TRBJ1-2
clone size: NA
D gene: NA
CDR3 DNA: TGTGCCAGCAGCCCGGACAGACCCTATGGCTACACCTTC
CDR3 protein: CASSPDRPYGYTF

V gene: TRBV27
J gene: TRBJ2-1
clone size: NA
D gene: TRBD1
CDR3 DNA: TGTGCCAGCAGTTTAGGGACAGGGTTTAATGAGCAGTTCTTC
CDR3 protein: CASSLGTGFNEQFF

V gene: TRBV5-6
J gene: TRBJ1-2
clone size: many
D gene: NA
CDR3 DNA: TGTGCCAGCAGCTTGGTACGGGGGATTCATGGCTACACCTTC
CDR3 protein: CASSLVRGIHGYTF

V gene: TRBV30
J gene: TRBJ1-1
clone size: NA
D gene: TRBD1
CDR3 DNA: TGTGCCTGGAACCACCCGAAACAGGGGGCGAACACTGAAGCTTTCTTT
CDR3 protein: CAWNHPKQGANTEAFF

V gene: TRBV5-1
J gene: TRBJ2-7
clone size: once
D gene: NA
CDR3 DNA: TGCGCCAGCAGCTTGTCGGAGAACTACGAGCAGTACTTC
CDR3 protein: CASSLSENYEQYF

V gene: TRBV10-3
J gene: TRBJ1-2
clone size: NA
D gene: NA
CDR3 DNA: TGTGCCATCACTGACAGTTCTAGTGACTATGGCTACACCTTC
CDR3 protein: CAITDSSSDYGYTF

V gene: TRBV9
J gene: TRBJ2-6
clone size: once
D gene: NA
CDR3 DNA: TGTGCCAGCAGCGCGCAATCTCCGATCTCTGGGGCCAACGTCCTGACTTTC
CDR3 protein: CASSAQSPISGANVLTF

V gene: TRBV19
J gene: TRBJ2-7
clone size: NA
D gene: NA
CDR3 DNA: TGTGCCAGTAGTATCCAGCCCGGGGGCTACGAGCAGTACTTC
CDR3 protein: CASSIQPGGYEQYF

V gene: TRBV5-4
J gene: TRBJ2-1
clone size: NA
D gene: NA
CDR3 DNA: TGTGCCAGCAGCCACGGTATCCCGGAGGGTAATGAGCAGTTCTTC
CDR3 protein: CASSHGIPEGNEQFF

V gene: TRBV6-5
J gene: TRBJ2-7
clone size: NA
D gene: TRBD2
CDR3 DNA: TGTGCCAGCAGACGTAGCGGGAGCGAGCAGTACTTC
CDR3 protein: CASRRSGSEQYF

V gene: TRBV18
J gene: TRBJ2-5
clone size: NA
D gene: NA
CDR3 DNA: TGTGCCAGCTCACCTAAGACGGGTCAAGAGACCCAGTACTTC
CDR3 protein: CASSPKTGQETQYF

V gene: TRBV5-1
J gene: TRBJ1-6
clone size: NA
D gene: NA
CDR3 DNA: TGCGCCAGCAGCTTGGGAGGGAATTCACCCCTCCACTTT
CDR3 protein: CASSLGGNSPLHF

V gene: TRBV9
J gene: TRBJ2-7
clone size: NA
D gene: NA
CDR3 DNA: TGTGCCAGCAGCGAAGAGGGTCCCTACGAGCAGTACTTC
CDR3 protein: CASSEEGPYEQYF

V gene: TRBV19
J gene: TRBJ2-1
clone size: NA
D gene: TRBD2
CDR3 DNA: TGTGCCAGTAGTATTGTGACTAGCGGGAGAGATGAGCAGTTCTTC
CDR3 protein: CASSIVTSGRDEQFF

V gene: TRBV7-8
J gene: TRBJ1-2
clone size: NA
D gene: NA
CDR3 DNA: TGTGCCAGCAGCCCTAGTCCGGCAGACCCTGGCTACACCTTC
CDR3 protein: CASSPSPADPGYTF

V gene: TRBV21-1
J gene: TRBJ1-5
clone size: NA
D gene: NA
CDR3 DNA: TGTGCCAGCAGCAAAGGAGAACCCAATCAGCCCCAGCATTTT
CDR3 protein: CASSKGEPNQPQHF

V gene: TRBV7-7
J gene: TRBJ2-3
clone size: NA
D gene: TRBD2
CDR3 DNA: TGTGCTAGCAGCCCGACTAGCGGGGGCACAGATACGCAGTATTTT
CDR3 protein: CASSPTSGGTDTQYF

V gene: TRBV19
J gene: TRBJ2-5
clone size: NA
D gene: TRBD1
CDR3 DNA: TGTGCCAGTAGTTCCGGGACAGGGGCGATGACCCAGTACTTC
CDR3 protein: CASSSGTGAMTQYF

V gene: TRBV7-9
J gene: TRBJ2-1
clone size: NA
D gene: TRBD2
CDR3 DNA: TGTGCCAGCAGCTCACCCCTGACTAGCGGGGGTACCTACAATGAGCAGTTCTTC
CDR3 protein: CASSSPLTSGGTYNEQFF

V gene: TRBV5-6
J gene: TRBJ2-4
clone size: once
D gene: TRBD1
CDR3 DNA: TGTGCCAGCAGCCCTCTCTCAGGGGGCGCGTACATTCAGTACTTC
CDR3 protein: CASSPLSGGAYIQYF